This is a list of T cell receptor beta chains from one sample in a study of cytomegalovirus exposure and HLA in healthy donors. Assay: immunoSEQ multiplex PCR; the TCRdb copy retains only in-frame clones and omits some. The top ten clones hold under 1.5% of a sample with 120,000 to 150,000 clones, roughly 81% of them seen once. Input material: PBMCs. All receptors come from a woman in her thirties in good health and CMV-seronegative. The CDR3 runs from the conserved cysteine through the conserved F or W. A D gene is named only where the DNA matches it firmly. Size is omitted from some rows. Given values are once, few, many or a class for expanded clones.

d_gene	v_gene	j_gene	len	abundance	CDR3aa	CDR3nt
NA	TRBV2	TRBJ1-6	15	NA	CASSEGGSPSVGLHF	TGTGCCAGCAGTGAAGGCGGCAGTCCCTCCGTGGGCCTCCACTTT
NA	TRBV5-6	TRBJ2-5	14	NA	CASSFAGTERAQYF	TGTGCCAGCAGCTTCGCGGGGACAGAACGGGCCCAGTACTTC
TRBD1	TRBV5-1	TRBJ1-6	15	NA	CASSLAGQGGSPLHF	TGCGCCAGCAGCTTGGCCGGACAGGGAGGATCACCCCTCCACTTT
NA	TRBV6-1	TRBJ1-5	16	once	CASSEPGLNFNQPQHF	TGTGCCAGCAGTGAACCCGGACTGAACTTCAATCAGCCCCAGCATTTT
TRBD2	TRBV2	TRBJ2-5	16	NA	CASSESQRGVQETQYF	TGTGCCAGCAGTGAGAGTCAGCGGGGGGTCCAAGAGACCCAGTACTTC
TRBD2	TRBV7-3	TRBJ2-1	15	once	CASSAVSGADNEQFF	TGTGCCAGCTCGGCAGTTAGCGGGGCTGACAATGAGCAGTTCTTC
TRBD1	TRBV7-9	TRBJ1-2	14	NA	CASSTGGQGVGYTF	TGTGCCAGCAGCACAGGAGGACAGGGGGTTGGCTACACCTTC
NA	TRBV10-3	TRBJ1-1	13	NA	CAISPGMDTEAFF	TGTGCCATCAGCCCGGGTATGGACACTGAAGCTTTCTTT
TRBD1	TRBV2	TRBJ1-6	13	few	CASKGQGNSPLHF	TGTGCCAGCAAGGGACAGGGCAATTCACCCCTCCACTTT
TRBD1	TRBV4-1	TRBJ1-1	15	NA	CASSPRGQGLAEAFF	TGCGCCAGCAGCCCCCGGGGACAGGGTCTTGCTGAAGCTTTCTTT
NA	TRBV9	TRBJ1-1	13	NA	CASTLSLNTEAFF	TGTGCCAGCACCCTCTCCTTGAACACTGAAGCTTTCTTT
TRBD1	TRBV5-6	TRBJ2-3	16	NA	CASSFLGDSVTDTQYF	TGTGCCAGCAGCTTCCTCGGGGACAGCGTCACAGATACGCAGTATTTT
TRBD2	TRBV4-3	TRBJ2-7	15	NA	CASSQGLAGAYEQYF	TGCGCCAGCAGCCAGGGACTAGCGGGAGCATACGAGCAGTACTTC
TRBD2	TRBV2	TRBJ2-1	13	NA	CASSERTRNEQFF	TGTGCCAGCAGTGAACGGACTAGGAATGAGCAGTTCTTC
TRBD1	TRBV2	TRBJ1-2	13	NA	CASSPDRAYGYTF	TGTGCCAGCAGTCCGGACAGGGCCTATGGCTACACCTTC
NA	TRBV30	TRBJ2-1	13	NA	CAWSVTGGGSEFF	TGTGCCTGGAGTGTAACGGGGGGCGGTTCGGAGTTCTTC
NA	TRBV10-1	TRBJ1-2	12	NA	CASSEYRPFSAF	TGCGCCAGCAGTGAGTACAGACCCTTTTCCGCCTTC
NA	TRBV5-1	TRBJ1-2	11	NA	CASAGNYGYTF	TGCGCCAGCGCCGGGAACTATGGCTACACCTTC
NA	TRBV7-6	TRBJ1-5	13	NA	CASSLDNHQPQHF	TGTGCCAGCAGCTTAGACAACCACCAGCCCCAGCATTTT
TRBD1	TRBV6-6	TRBJ1-5	14	NA	CASSGQGRIQPQHF	TGTGCCAGCAGTGGACAGGGGCGCATTCAGCCCCAGCATTTT
TRBD1	TRBV5-1	TRBJ1-6	16	many	CASSLSGQGGNSPLHF	TGCGCCAGCAGCTTGTCCGGACAGGGTGGTAATTCACCCCTCCACTTT
TRBD1	TRBV5-4	TRBJ2-7	14	NA	CASRPDRAQGEQYF	TGTGCCAGCAGACCCGACAGGGCGCAAGGGGAGCAGTACTTC